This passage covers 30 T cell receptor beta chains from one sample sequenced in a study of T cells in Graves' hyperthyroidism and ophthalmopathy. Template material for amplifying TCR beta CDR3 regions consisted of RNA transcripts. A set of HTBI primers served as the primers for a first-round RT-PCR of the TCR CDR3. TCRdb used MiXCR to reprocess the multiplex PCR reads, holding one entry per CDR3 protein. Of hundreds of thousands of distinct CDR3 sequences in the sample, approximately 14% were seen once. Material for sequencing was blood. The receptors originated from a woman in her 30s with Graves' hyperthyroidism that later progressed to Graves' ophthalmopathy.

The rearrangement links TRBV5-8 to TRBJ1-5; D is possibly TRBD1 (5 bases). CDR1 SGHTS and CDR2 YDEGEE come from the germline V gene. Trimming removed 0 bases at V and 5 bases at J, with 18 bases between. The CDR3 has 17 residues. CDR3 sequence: CASSLEGSRQYHQPQHF. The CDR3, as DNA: TGTGCCAGCAGCTTGGAGGGGAGTCGACAGTACCATCAGCCCCAGCATTTT.

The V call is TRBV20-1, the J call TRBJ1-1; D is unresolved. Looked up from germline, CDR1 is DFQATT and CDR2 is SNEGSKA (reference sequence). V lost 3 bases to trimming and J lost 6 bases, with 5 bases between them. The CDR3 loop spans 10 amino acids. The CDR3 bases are TGCAGTGCTAGTGCCCCTGAAGCTTTCTTT. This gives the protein CSASAPEAFF.

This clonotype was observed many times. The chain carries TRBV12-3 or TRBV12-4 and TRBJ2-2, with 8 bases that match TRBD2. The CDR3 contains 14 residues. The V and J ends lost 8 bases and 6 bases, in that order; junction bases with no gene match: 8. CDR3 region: CASSRLAGSGELFF. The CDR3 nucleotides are TGTGCCAGCTCAAGGTTAGCGGGATCCGGGGAGCTGTTTTTT.

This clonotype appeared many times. CDR3 loop: CASSYAAKANYGYTF. CDR3 DNA: TGTGCCAGCAGTTACGCGGCTAAAGCTAACTATGGCTACACCTTC. This chain links TRBV6-5 with TRBJ1-2; D is uncertain. This CDR3 has 15 amino acids. CDR1 and CDR2 from the germline V gene are MNHEY and SVGAGI. V lost 2 bases to trimming and J lost 0 bases, with 10 bases between them.

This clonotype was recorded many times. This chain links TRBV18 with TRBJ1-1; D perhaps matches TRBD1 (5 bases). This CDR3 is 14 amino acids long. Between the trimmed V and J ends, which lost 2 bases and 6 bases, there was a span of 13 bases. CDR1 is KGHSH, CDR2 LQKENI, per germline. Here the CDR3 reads CASSPSNRRSEAFF. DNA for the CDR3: TGTGCCAGCTCACCATCCAACAGGCGGTCTGAAGCTTTCTTT.

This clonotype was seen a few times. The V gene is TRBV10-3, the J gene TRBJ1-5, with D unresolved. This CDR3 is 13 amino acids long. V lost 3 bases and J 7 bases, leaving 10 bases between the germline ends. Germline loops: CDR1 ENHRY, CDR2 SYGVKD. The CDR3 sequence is CAISDGERQPQHF. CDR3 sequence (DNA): TGTGCCATCAGTGACGGGGAGAGGCAGCCCCAGCATTTT.

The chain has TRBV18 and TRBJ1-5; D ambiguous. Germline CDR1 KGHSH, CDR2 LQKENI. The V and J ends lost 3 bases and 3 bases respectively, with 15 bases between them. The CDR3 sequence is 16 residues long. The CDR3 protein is CASSPASGSNNQPQHF. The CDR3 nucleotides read TGTGCCAGCTCACCGGCCTCCGGATCAAACAATCAGCCCCAGCATTTT.

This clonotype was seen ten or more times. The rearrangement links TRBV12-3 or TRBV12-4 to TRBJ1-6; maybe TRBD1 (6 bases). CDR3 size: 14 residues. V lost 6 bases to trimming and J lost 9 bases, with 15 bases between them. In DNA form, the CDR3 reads TGTGCCAGCAGGCAGGACAGTGTCGCTTCACCCCTCCACTTT. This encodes CASRQDSVASPLHF.

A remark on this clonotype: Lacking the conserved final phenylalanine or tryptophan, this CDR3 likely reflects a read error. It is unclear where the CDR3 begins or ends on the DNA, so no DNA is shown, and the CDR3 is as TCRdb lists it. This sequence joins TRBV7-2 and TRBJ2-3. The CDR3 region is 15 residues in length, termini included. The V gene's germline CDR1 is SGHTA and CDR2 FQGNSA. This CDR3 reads CASSWTSFGTDTQYL.

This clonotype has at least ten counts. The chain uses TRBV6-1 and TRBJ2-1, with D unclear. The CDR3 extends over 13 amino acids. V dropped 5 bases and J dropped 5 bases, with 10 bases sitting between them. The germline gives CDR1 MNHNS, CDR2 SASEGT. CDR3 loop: CASSRGENNEQFF. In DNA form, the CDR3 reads TGTGCCAGCAGTAGAGGAGAAAACAATGAGCAGTTCTTC.

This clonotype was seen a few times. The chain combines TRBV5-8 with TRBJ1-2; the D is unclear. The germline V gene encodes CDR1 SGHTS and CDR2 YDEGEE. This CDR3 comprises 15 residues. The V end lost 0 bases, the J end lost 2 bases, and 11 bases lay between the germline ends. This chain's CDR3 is CASSLGVLVNYGYTF. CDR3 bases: TGTGCCAGCAGCTTGGGGGTGCTTGTAAACTATGGCTACACCTTC.

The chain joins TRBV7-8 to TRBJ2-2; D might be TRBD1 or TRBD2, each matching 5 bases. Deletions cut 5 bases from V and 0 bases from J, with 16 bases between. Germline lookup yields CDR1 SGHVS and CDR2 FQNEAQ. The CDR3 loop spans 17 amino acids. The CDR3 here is CASSLSGGRANTGELFF. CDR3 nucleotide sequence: TGTGCCAGCAGCCTCAGTGGGGGACGGGCGAACACCGGGGAGCTGTTTTTT. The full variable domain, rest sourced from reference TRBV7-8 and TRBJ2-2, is GAGVSQSPRYKVAKRGQDVALRCDPISGHVSLFWYQQALGQGPEFLTYFQNEAQLDKSGLPSDRFFAERPEGSVSTLKIQRTQQEDSAVYLCASSLSGGRANTGELFFGEGSRLTVL.

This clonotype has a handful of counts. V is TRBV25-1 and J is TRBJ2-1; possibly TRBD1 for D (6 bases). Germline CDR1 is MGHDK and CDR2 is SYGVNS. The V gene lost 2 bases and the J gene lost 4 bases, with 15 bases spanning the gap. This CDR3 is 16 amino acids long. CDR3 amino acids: CASSEEETGEYNEQFF. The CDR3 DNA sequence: TGTGCCAGCAGTGAAGAAGAGACAGGCGAGTACAATGAGCAGTTCTTC.

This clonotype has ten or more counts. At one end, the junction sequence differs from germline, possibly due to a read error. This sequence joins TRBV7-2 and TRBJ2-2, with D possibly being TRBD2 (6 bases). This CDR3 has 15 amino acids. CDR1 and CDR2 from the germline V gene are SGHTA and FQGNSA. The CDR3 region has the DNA TGTGCCAGCAACTTAGACGGGAGCGCGTCCGGGGAGCTGTTTTTT. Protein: CASNLDGSASGELFF.

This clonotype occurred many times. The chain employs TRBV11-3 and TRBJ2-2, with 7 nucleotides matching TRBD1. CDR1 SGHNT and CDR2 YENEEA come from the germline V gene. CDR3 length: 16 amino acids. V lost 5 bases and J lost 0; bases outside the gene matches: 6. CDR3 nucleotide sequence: TGTGCCAGCAGCGTTCGGGACAGTTCGAACACCGGGGAGCTGTTTTTT. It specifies CASSVRDSSNTGELFF.

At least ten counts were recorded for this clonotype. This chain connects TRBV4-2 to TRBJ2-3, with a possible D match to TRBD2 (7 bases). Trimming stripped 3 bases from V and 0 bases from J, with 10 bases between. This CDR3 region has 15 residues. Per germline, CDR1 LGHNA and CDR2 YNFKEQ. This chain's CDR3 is CASSQGGASTDTQYF. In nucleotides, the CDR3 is TGTGCCAGCAGCCAGGGGGGGGCGAGCACAGATACGCAGTATTTT.

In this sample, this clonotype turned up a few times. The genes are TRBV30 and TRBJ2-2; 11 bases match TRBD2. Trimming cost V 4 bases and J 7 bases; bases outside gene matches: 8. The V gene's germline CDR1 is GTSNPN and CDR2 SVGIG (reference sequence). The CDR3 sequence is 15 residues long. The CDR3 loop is CAWKAGLAGGGELFF. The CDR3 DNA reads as TGTGCCTGGAAAGCCGGTCTAGCGGGGGGCGGGGAGCTGTTTTTT.

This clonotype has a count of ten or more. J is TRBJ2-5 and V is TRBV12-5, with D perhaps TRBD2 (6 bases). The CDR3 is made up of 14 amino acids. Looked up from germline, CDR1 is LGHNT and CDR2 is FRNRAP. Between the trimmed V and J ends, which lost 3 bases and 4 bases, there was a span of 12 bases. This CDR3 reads CASGFWGVRETQYF. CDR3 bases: TGTGCTAGTGGTTTCTGGGGGGTTCGAGAGACCCAGTACTTC.

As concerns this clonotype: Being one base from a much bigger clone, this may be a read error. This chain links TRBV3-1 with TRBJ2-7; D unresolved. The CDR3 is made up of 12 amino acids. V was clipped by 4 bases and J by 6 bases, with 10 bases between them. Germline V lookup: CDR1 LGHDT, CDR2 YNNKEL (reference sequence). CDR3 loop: CASSPRGLEQYF. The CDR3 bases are TGTGCCAGCAGCCCCCGAGGCCTCGAGCAGTACTTC.

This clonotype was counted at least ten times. CDR3 nucleotides: TGTGCCAGCAGTCGGGAGAATGGAAACACCATATATTTT. It yields the protein CASSRENGNTIYF. The chain uses TRBV28 and TRBJ1-3, with unresolved D. The CDR3 runs to 13 residues. Germline V CDR1 and CDR2: MDHEN, SYDVKM. V was clipped by 5 bases and J by 3 bases, with 8 bases between them.

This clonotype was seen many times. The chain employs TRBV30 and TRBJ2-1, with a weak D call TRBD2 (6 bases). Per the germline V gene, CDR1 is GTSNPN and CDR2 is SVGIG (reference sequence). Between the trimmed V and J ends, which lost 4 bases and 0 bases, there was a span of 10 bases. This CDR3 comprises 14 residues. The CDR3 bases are TGTGCCTGGACCTACGGGAGCTCCTACAATGAGCAGTTCTTC. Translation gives CAWTYGSSYNEQFF. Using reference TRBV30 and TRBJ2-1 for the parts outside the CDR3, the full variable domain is SQTIHQWPATLVQPVGSPLSLECTVEGTSNPNLYWYRQAAGRGLQLLFYSVGIGQISSEVPQNLSASRPQDRQFILSSKKLLLSDSGFYLCAWTYGSSYNEQFFGPGTRLTVL.

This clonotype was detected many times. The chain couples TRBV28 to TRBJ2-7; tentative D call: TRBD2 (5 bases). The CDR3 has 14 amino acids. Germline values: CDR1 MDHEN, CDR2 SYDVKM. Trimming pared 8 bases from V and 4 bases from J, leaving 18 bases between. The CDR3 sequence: CASLTGREIYEQYF. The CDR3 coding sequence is TGTGCCAGCTTAACCGGACGGGAAATTTACGAGCAGTACTTC. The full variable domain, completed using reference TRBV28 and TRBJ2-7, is DVKVTQSSRYLVKRTGEKVFLECVQDMDHENMFWYRQDPGLGLRLIYFSYDVKMKEKGDIPEGYSVSREKKERFSLILESASTNQTSMYLCASLTGREIYEQYFGPGTRLTVT.

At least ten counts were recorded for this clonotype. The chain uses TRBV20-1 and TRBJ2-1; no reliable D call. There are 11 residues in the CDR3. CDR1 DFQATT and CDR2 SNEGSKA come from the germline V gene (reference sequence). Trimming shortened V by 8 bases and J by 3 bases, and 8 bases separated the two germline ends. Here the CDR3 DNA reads TGCAGTCTCCACCGCTACAATGAGCAGTTCTTC. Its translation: CSLHRYNEQFF.

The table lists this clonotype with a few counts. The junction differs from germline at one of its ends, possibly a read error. As DNA, the CDR3 is TGCACCAGCAGCTTGCCCAGCGCGACAGGGGGAGAAGGTAGCAATCAGCCCCAGCATTTT. It translates to CTSSLPSATGGEGSNQPQHF. This sequence joins TRBV5-1 and TRBJ1-5; 9 bases are a match to TRBD1. The CDR3 is 20 amino acids. Germline CDR1 SGHRS, CDR2 YFSETQ.

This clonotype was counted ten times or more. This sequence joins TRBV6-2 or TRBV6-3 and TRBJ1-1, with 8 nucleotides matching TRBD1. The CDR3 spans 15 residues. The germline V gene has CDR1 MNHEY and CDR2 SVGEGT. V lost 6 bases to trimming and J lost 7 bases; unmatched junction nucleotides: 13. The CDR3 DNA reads TGTGCCAGCAGAACGACCGGGACAGGACCAAGTGAAGCTTTCTTT. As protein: CASRTTGTGPSEAFF.

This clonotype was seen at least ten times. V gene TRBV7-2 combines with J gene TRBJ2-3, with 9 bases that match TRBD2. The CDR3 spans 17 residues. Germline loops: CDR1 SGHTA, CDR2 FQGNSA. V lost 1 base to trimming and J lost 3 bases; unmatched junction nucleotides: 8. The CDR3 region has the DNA TGTGCCAGCAGCTTAGGTCTAGCGGGAAGGAGGACAGATACGCAGTATTTT. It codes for CASSLGLAGRRTDTQYF.

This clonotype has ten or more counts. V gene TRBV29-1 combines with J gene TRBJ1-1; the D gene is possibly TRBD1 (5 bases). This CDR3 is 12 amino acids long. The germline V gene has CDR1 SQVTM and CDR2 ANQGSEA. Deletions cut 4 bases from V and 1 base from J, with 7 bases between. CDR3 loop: CSVGGRNTEAFF. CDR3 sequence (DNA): TGCAGCGTTGGGGGCAGGAACACTGAAGCTTTCTTT.

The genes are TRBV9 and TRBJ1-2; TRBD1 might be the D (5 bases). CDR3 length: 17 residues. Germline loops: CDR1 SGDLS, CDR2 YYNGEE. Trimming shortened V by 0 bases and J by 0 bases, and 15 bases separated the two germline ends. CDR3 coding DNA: TGTGCCAGCAGCGTAGGGGGCCCGACCCAACCTAACTATGGCTACACCTTC. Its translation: CASSVGGPTQPNYGYTF.

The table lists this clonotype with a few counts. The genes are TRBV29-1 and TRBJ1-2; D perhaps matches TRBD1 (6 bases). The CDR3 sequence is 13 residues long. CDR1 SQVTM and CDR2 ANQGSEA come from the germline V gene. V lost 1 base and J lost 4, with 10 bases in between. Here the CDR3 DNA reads TGCAGCGTTGAAGCAGGGGCTATCTATGGCTACACCTTC. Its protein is CSVEAGAIYGYTF. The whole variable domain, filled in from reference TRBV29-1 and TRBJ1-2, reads SAVISQKPSRDICQRGTSLTIQCQVDSQVTMMFWYRQQPGQSLTLIATANQGSEATYESGFVIDKFPISRPNLTFSTLTVSNMSPEDSSIYLCSVEAGAIYGYTFGSGTRLTVV.

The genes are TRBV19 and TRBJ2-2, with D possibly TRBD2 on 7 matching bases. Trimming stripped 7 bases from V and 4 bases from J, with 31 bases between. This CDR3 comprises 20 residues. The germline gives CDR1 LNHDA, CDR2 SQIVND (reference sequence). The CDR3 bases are TGTGCCAGTATGAAATCAACCCCGGGGGGCCGTCGGCCCTTCACCGGGGAGCTGTTTTTT. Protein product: CASMKSTPGGRRPFTGELFF.